A selection of T cell receptor beta chains follows, all from one sample in a study of T cells after yellow fever vaccination. TCRdb fed the 5' RACE reads into MiXCR, producing one record per CDR3 protein. The sample consists of under 55,000 distinct CDR3 sequences, more than 6.5% of them appearing once. The sequenced sample was CD8+ T cells not binding an NS4B(214-222) dextramer, sorted from PBMCs, obtained roughly 46 days after the first yellow fever vaccination. These receptors were obtained from a young man who received the YFV17D yellow fever vaccine. CDR3s include the opening cysteine and the closing phenylalanine or tryptophan. The order of the fields is V gene, D gene, clone size, J gene, CDR3 protein, CDR3 DNA. D genes are given only for firm matches. Clone size is stated in some rows and not others, as once, few, many or a class when expanded.

v_gene: TRBV7-6; d_gene: TRBD2; abundance: few; j_gene: TRBJ2-7; CDR3aa: CASSYKPGLAGDEQYF; CDR3nt: TGTGCCAGCAGCTACAAGCCGGGACTAGCGGGGGACGAGCAGTACTTC
v_gene: TRBV6-5; d_gene: NA; abundance: many; j_gene: TRBJ2-5; CDR3aa: CASRSWYQETQYF; CDR3nt: TGTGCCAGCAGATCTTGGTACCAAGAGACCCAGTACTTC
v_gene: TRBV7-2; d_gene: TRBD2; abundance: many; j_gene: TRBJ2-1; CDR3aa: CASSLSAGGVNEQFF; CDR3nt: TGTGCCAGCAGCTTGTCAGCGGGGGGGGTCAATGAGCAGTTCTTC
v_gene: TRBV7-6; d_gene: NA; abundance: many; j_gene: TRBJ2-2; CDR3aa: CASSSGSPTGELFF; CDR3nt: TGTGCCAGCAGTTCAGGGAGCCCCACCGGGGAGCTGTTTTTT
v_gene: TRBV4-1; d_gene: TRBD2; abundance: few; j_gene: TRBJ2-7; CDR3aa: CASSQDRGGREQYF; CDR3nt: TGCGCCAGCAGCCAAGATCGGGGGGGTCGGGAGCAGTACTTC
v_gene: TRBV7-8; d_gene: NA; abundance: many; j_gene: TRBJ1-1; CDR3aa: CASSQGRAGTEAFF; CDR3nt: TGTGCCAGCAGCCAGGGGCGCGCGGGCACTGAAGCTTTCTTT
v_gene: TRBV5-6; d_gene: NA; abundance: many; j_gene: TRBJ2-3; CDR3aa: CASSLWGGTDTQYF; CDR3nt: TGTGCCAGCAGCTTGTGGGGGGGCACAGATACGCAGTATTTT
v_gene: TRBV11-2; d_gene: NA; abundance: few; j_gene: TRBJ2-3; CDR3aa: CASSLSVRGGLGDTQYF; CDR3nt: TGTGCCAGCAGCTTAAGTGTCAGGGGAGGATTAGGAGATACGCAGTATTTT
v_gene: TRBV18; d_gene: TRBD1; abundance: many; j_gene: TRBJ1-2; CDR3aa: CASSPEGAPGYTF; CDR3nt: TGTGCCAGCTCACCAGAGGGGGCGCCGGGCTACACCTTC
v_gene: TRBV4-2; d_gene: TRBD2; abundance: few; j_gene: TRBJ2-6; CDR3aa: CASSQEAGVGANVLTF; CDR3nt: TGTGCCAGCAGCCAAGAAGCGGGGGTCGGGGCCAACGTCCTGACTTTC
v_gene: TRBV29-1; d_gene: TRBD2; abundance: NA; j_gene: TRBJ2-3; CDR3aa: CSADGRGSSTDTQYF; CDR3nt: TGCAGCGCTGACGGGAGGGGTTCTAGCACAGATACGCAGTATTTT
v_gene: TRBV7-2; d_gene: TRBD1; abundance: NA; j_gene: TRBJ2-5; CDR3aa: CASSEETGLETQYF; CDR3nt: TGTGCCAGCAGCGAGGAGACAGGGTTGGAGACCCAGTACTTC
v_gene: TRBV2; d_gene: NA; abundance: many; j_gene: TRBJ2-6; CDR3aa: CASSDTSGANVLTF; CDR3nt: TGTGCCAGCAGTGATACATCTGGGGCCAACGTCCTGACTTTC
v_gene: TRBV3-1; d_gene: TRBD2; abundance: many; j_gene: TRBJ2-5; CDR3aa: CASSHISGGEETQYF; CDR3nt: TGTGCCAGCAGCCACATTAGCGGGGGGGAAGAGACCCAGTACTTC
v_gene: TRBV7-9; d_gene: NA; abundance: NA; j_gene: TRBJ1-4; CDR3aa: CASTKTSANEKLFF; CDR3nt: TGTGCCAGCACAAAGACATCAGCTAATGAAAAACTGTTTTTT
v_gene: TRBV6-5; d_gene: NA; abundance: NA; j_gene: TRBJ2-2; CDR3aa: CASSSTGEPGELFF; CDR3nt: TGTGCCAGCAGTTCCACGGGGGAACCCGGGGAGCTGTTTTTT
v_gene: TRBV29-1; d_gene: TRBD1; abundance: few; j_gene: TRBJ2-5; CDR3aa: CSAGTGGETQYF; CDR3nt: TGCAGCGCCGGGACAGGGGGAGAGACCCAGTACTTC
v_gene: TRBV4-1; d_gene: NA; abundance: NA; j_gene: TRBJ1-6; CDR3aa: CASSQAGAPLHF; CDR3nt: TGCGCCAGCAGCCAAGCCGGGGCACCCCTCCACTTT
v_gene: TRBV30; d_gene: NA; abundance: few; j_gene: TRBJ1-1; CDR3aa: CAWSVWGSGTEAFF; CDR3nt: TGTGCCTGGAGTGTATGGGGGAGTGGCACTGAAGCTTTCTTT
v_gene: TRBV27; d_gene: TRBD2; abundance: many; j_gene: TRBJ2-3; CDR3aa: CASSPGSGGITDTQYF; CDR3nt: TGTGCCAGCTCACCAGGTAGCGGGGGGATCACAGATACGCAGTATTTT
v_gene: TRBV29-1; d_gene: NA; abundance: many; j_gene: TRBJ1-1; CDR3aa: CSVDLVGGNTEAFF; CDR3nt: TGCAGCGTTGATTTAGTCGGCGGGAACACTGAAGCTTTCTTT
v_gene: TRBV29-1; d_gene: TRBD2; abundance: many; j_gene: TRBJ2-7; CDR3aa: CSVEAGTSGDIYEQYF; CDR3nt: TGCAGCGTTGAAGCCGGGACTAGCGGGGACATCTACGAGCAGTACTTC
v_gene: TRBV19; d_gene: NA; abundance: NA; j_gene: TRBJ2-2; CDR3aa: CASSTPRSWTGELFF; CDR3nt: TGTGCCAGTAGTACCCCACGGAGCTGGACCGGGGAGCTGTTTTTT
v_gene: TRBV29-1; d_gene: NA; abundance: few; j_gene: TRBJ2-5; CDR3aa: CSVEQETQYF; CDR3nt: TGCAGCGTAGAACAAGAGACCCAGTACTTC
v_gene: TRBV4-1; d_gene: NA; abundance: many; j_gene: TRBJ1-1; CDR3aa: CASSHFLREQNTEAFF; CDR3nt: TGCGCCAGCAGCCATTTTCTCAGGGAGCAGAACACTGAAGCTTTCTTT